The TCR beta chain under discussion was sequenced for a study of cytomegalovirus exposure and HLA in healthy donors. A single count supports this clone. Its antigen is not known. Vbeta (60) and Jbeta (13) primers were used in the PCR. Source study methods: Later, tens of millions of unique TCR beta chains were counted in an analysis, and some 11 million of them were shared. Clones were sequenced by immunoSEQ multiplex PCR, and TCRdb holds only the in-frame ones, with some missing. That table supplies the V and J calls and clone size; D and trimming were determined from the DNA. In the table there are about 89,000 clones, roughly 76% of which are singletons. General study findings and limits: Later on, a genetic analysis was performed. It linked a missense variant in DCLRE1C with V- and J-gene trimming of TCR beta. The dataset shows that most TCR sequences were rare, while some public TCRs occurred in many donors. About 150 TCR beta chains were listed as cytomegalovirus-associated.

Material for sequencing was PBMCs. The TCR originated in a male donor in good health and CMV-seronegative.

The CDR3 sequence: CASSPGDDRADTQYF. For the CDR3, the DNA is TGTGCCAGCAGCCCGGGAGATGATAGGGCAGATACGCAGTATTTT. The chain couples TRBV11-3 to TRBJ2-3, with D maybe TRBD2 (6 bases). The germline V gene has CDR1 SGHNT and CDR2 YENEEA. The ends were cut back, 5 bases at V and 4 bases at J, with 16 bases in the middle. This CDR3 is built from 15 residues.